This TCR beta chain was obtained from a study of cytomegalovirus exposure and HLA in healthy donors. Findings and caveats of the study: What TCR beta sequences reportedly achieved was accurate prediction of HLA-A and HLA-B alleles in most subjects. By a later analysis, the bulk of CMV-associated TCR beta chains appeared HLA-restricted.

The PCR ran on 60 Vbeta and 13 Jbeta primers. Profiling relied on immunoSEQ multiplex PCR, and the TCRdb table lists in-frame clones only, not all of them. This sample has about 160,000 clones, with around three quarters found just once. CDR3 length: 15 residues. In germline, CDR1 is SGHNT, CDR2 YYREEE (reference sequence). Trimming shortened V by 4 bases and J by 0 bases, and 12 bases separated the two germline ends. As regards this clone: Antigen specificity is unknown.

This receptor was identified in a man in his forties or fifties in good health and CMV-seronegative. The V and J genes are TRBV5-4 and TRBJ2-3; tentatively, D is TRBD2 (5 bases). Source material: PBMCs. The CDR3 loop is CASSREGGSTDTQYF. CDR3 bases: TGTGCCAGCAGCCGCGAGGGCGGAAGCACAGATACGCAGTATTTT.